This T cell receptor (beta chain) comes out of a study of blood T cell repertoires in COVID-19 (dated by TCRdb to the early 2020s). A note on the overall study: Collaborator samples came from the United States, Italy and Spain and covered acute and convalescent phases of COVID-19. The prospective study material was composed of cDNA or gDNA derived from T cells, B-cell-depleted T cells, or PBMCs. Deeply sampled blood TCRbeta repertoires from subjects exposed to, actively infected with, or recovered from COVID-19 were included in the dataset. The repertoires were released in a freely available public database intended as a resource for research on the immune response to SARS-CoV-2. Samples came from the ongoing ImmuneRACE study (first 160 participants) plus 1,254 subjects from 6 global collaborators. A de-identified subject ID, COVID-19 status, age in years and sex were almost always included in the sample metadata. Where available, HLA class I and class II types were obtained from metadata supplied by the sample provider rather than from assay-based typing. Overall results and qualifications from the work: How much clinical and demographic metadata was included differed by source and by participant, and the metadata was provided uncurated.

The immunoSEQ Assay, a bias-controlled multiplex PCR, was used to amplify TCRbeta CDR3 regions from genomic DNA. Per the authors' processing: The number of nucleated cells in each sample was estimated by amplification of reference gene primers within the assay. To quantify the absolute abundance of each unique TCRbeta CDR3 rearrangement, sequence reads were collapsed and filtered. For each sample, productive Simpson clonality was calculated by taking the square root of Simpson's diversity index across productive rearrangements. TCRdb took this table from immuneACCESS and kept in-frame rearrangements with V and J called. Such tables lack part of the clones; where checked against another copy, unresolved V genes explain under half of the gap, and the rest is unexplained. V, J and clone size are those of that table, while D and trimming were read from the DNA. Across this sample there are about 54,000 clones, with 85% to 90% seen only once. 25% to 30% of the sample comes from the top ten.

Taken from the germline V gene (reference sequence), the CDR1 and CDR2 loops are SEHNR and FQNEAQ. The CDR3 sequence holds 17 residues, the cysteine and phenylalanine included. Left in the record is the CDR3 DNA by itself, 51 bases read in frame from the first base. V is cut back by 10 bases and J by 1 base, with 15 bases in the junction unmatched. The collaborating institutions used their own protocols to collect whole blood in K2EDTA tubes. For TCRbeta analysis, collaborators shipped samples as frozen whole blood, isolated PBMCs, or DNA extracted from either of those sample types. This clone was seen a few times. Its antigen specificity is not known. Per-base qualities were not stored, and no clone one base away is much larger.

This sequence was found in a human donor in a cohort sampled during active COVID-19. The material sequenced was peripheral blood. Recombination joined TRBV7-9 with TRBJ2-3; TRBD2 lines up with 9 middle nucleotides. The CDR3 reads CATPSVGLAGGTDTQYF. The sequence in DNA is TGTGCCACCCCATCTGTCGGGTTAGCGGGAGGCACAGATACGCAGTATTTT. With the rest looked up from the reference TRBV7-9 and TRBJ2-3 genes rather than sequenced, the full variable domain is DTGVSQNPRHKITKRGQNVTFRCDPISEHNRLYWYRQTLGQGPEFLTYFQNEAQLEKSRLLSDRFSAERPKGSFSTLEIQRTEQGDSAMYLCATPSVGLAGGTDTQYFGPGTRLTVL.